These 14 T cell receptor beta chains came from one sample sequenced in a study of blood T cell repertoires in COVID-19. Clones were sequenced by immunoSEQ multiplex PCR, and TCRdb holds only the in-frame ones, with some missing. The sample holds around 120,000 clones, approximately 87% seen once. What was sequenced was peripheral blood. These receptors were obtained from a man aged 30 to 45 with acute or convalescent COVID-19.

The chain uses TRBV6-1 and TRBJ2-7; TRBD1 matches 9 bases. The CDR3 is made up of 14 amino acids. The J segment lost 6 bases and the V segment lost 2 bases, leaving 5 bases of the junction unmatched. CDR1 is MNHNS, CDR2 SASEGT, per germline. Here the CDR3 reads CASSEYYRGREQYF. CDR3 nucleotide sequence: TGTGCCAGCAGTGAATATTACAGGGGGCGCGAGCAGTACTTC.

This rearrangement joins TRBV18 to TRBJ2-7; perhaps TRBD1 as D (5 bases). The V gene lost 3 bases and the J gene lost 3 bases, with 9 bases spanning the gap. Germline loops: CDR1 KGHSH, CDR2 LQKENI. The CDR3 totals 13 residues. CDR3 amino acids: CASSPPDSYEQYF. The CDR3 DNA reads TGTGCCAGCTCACCGCCAGACAGCTACGAGCAGTACTTC.

CDR3 region: CASSQREAYNEQFF. CDR3 coding DNA: TGTGCCAGTAGTCAGCGGGAGGCCTACAATGAGCAGTTCTTC. The J gene is TRBJ2-1, the V gene TRBV19, with 9 bases that match TRBD2. V gave up 5 bases and J gave up 2 bases; unmatched junction bases: 1. Germline V gene lookup returns CDR1 LNHDA and CDR2 SQIVND (reference sequence). This CDR3 contains 14 residues.

The gene calls are TRBV2 and TRBJ2-1; D remains ambiguous. Trimming took 7 bases from V and 7 from J, leaving 17 bases between them. The germline gives CDR1 SNHLY, CDR2 FYNNEI. The CDR3 runs 14 residues. For the CDR3, the DNA is TGTGCCAGCAACTACCAGACCCGAAGTAATGAGCAGTTCTTC. This codes for CASNYQTRSNEQFF.

The chain links TRBV30 to TRBJ1-1, with a weak D call TRBD1 (6 bases). The germline gives CDR1 GTSNPN, CDR2 SVGIG (reference sequence). The germline V and J ends were trimmed by 3 bases and 3 bases, with 20 bases remaining between them. This CDR3 is 16 amino acids long. The CDR3 is CAWRGRGFFADTEAFF. The CDR3 DNA is TGTGCCTGGAGGGGAAGGGGGTTTTTTGCGGACACTGAAGCTTTCTTT.

The CDR3 region has the DNA TGTGCCAGCAGCTTACTAGCGGGCACAGATACGCAGTATTTT. This sequence encodes CASSLLAGTDTQYF. This chain uses TRBV5-8 with TRBJ2-3, with 8 bases identical to TRBD2. The CDR3 consists of 14 residues. The V segment lost 2 bases and the J segment 1 base; nucleotides outside the gene matches: 0. The germline V gene has CDR1 SGHTS and CDR2 YDEGEE.

The chain has TRBV6-2 or TRBV6-3 and TRBJ2-7, with no clear D. The germline CDR1 and CDR2 sequences are MNHEY and SVGEGT. The CDR3 is 15 amino acids. V shed 4 bases and J shed 1 base, with 14 bases lying between them. CDR3: CASSFRHHSSYEQYF. The CDR3 DNA sequence: TGTGCCAGCAGTTTCCGACATCACTCGTCCTACGAGCAGTACTTC.

The rearrangement joins TRBV10-3 to TRBJ2-3; 7 nucleotides align to TRBD1. The V gene end was trimmed by 4 bases and the J gene end by 1 base; junction bases not matched to a gene: 8. This CDR3 has 16 amino acids. From germline, CDR1 is ENHRY and CDR2 SYGVKD. The CDR3 DNA is TGTGCCATCAGTGCTTTAGACAGGGCCCGCACAGATACGCAGTATTTT. Its protein is CAISALDRARTDTQYF.

This sequence joins TRBV3-1 (or the pseudogene TRBV3-2) and TRBJ1-2; TRBD1 aligns across 8 bases. The CDR3 is 14 amino acids. The V gene end was trimmed by 2 bases and the J gene end by 5 bases; junction bases not matched to a gene: 4. The germline gives CDR1 LGHDT, CDR2 YNNKEL (reference sequence). CDR3 loop: CASSQSNRGYGYTF. The CDR3 bases are TGTGCCAGCAGCCAAAGCAACAGGGGGTATGGCTACACCTTC.

The gene calls are TRBV7-9 and TRBJ2-3; no firm D call. CDR3 length: 14 amino acids. Trimming left V 5 bases short and J 2 bases short, with 11 bases between. The germline CDR1 and CDR2 sequences are SEHNR and FQNEAQ (reference sequence). In DNA, the CDR3 is TGTGCCAGCAGCCCAGTGGCGGACACAGATACGCAGTATTTT. This encodes CASSPVADTDTQYF.

The V and J genes are TRBV13 and TRBJ1-2; perhaps TRBD1 as D (5 bases). The CDR3 extends over 14 amino acids. The V end lost 0 bases, the J end lost 4 bases, and 9 bases lay between the germline ends. From germline, CDR1 is PRHDT and CDR2 FYEKMQ (reference sequence). CDR3 nucleotide sequence: TGTGCCAGCAGCTTAGGGCAGGGTATCTATGGCTACACCTTC. As protein: CASSLGQGIYGYTF.

The chain carries TRBV5-1 and TRBJ2-1; possible D gene TRBD2, 5 bases. The CDR3 has 14 residues. The germline V gene has CDR1 SGHRS and CDR2 YFSETQ. The V end lost 0 bases, the J end lost 7 bases, and 11 bases lay between the germline ends. The DNA for the CDR3 is TGCGCCAGCAGCTTGGGGGCTAGCCAGAATGAGCAGTTCTTC. It is translated as CASSLGASQNEQFF.

The CDR3 reads CSPYRGTEAFF. The CDR3 coding sequence is TGCAGCCCTTACAGGGGAACTGAAGCTTTCTTT. The chain has TRBV29-1 and TRBJ1-1, with 7 nucleotides matching TRBD1. The V segment lost 8 bases and the J segment 5 bases; nucleotides outside the gene matches: 5. Germline V gene sequence: CDR1 SQVTM, CDR2 ANQGSEA. CDR3 length: 11 residues. Drawing the rest from reference TRBV29-1 and TRBJ1-1, the complete variable domain is SAVISQKPSRDICQRGTSLTIQCQVDSQVTMMFWYRQQPGQSLTLIATANQGSEATYESGFVIDKFPISRPNLTFSTLTVSNMSPEDSSIYLCSPYRGTEAFFGQGTRLTVV.

This chain uses TRBV5-1 with TRBJ1-3; a possible D gene is TRBD1 (6 bases). Germline V lookup: CDR1 SGHRS, CDR2 YFSETQ. This CDR3 has 14 amino acids. V was pared by 3 bases and J by 3 bases, with 10 bases between. The CDR3 DNA sequence: TGCGCCAGCAGCTCGGACAGCCGTGGAAACACCATATATTTT. Protein: CASSSDSRGNTIYF.